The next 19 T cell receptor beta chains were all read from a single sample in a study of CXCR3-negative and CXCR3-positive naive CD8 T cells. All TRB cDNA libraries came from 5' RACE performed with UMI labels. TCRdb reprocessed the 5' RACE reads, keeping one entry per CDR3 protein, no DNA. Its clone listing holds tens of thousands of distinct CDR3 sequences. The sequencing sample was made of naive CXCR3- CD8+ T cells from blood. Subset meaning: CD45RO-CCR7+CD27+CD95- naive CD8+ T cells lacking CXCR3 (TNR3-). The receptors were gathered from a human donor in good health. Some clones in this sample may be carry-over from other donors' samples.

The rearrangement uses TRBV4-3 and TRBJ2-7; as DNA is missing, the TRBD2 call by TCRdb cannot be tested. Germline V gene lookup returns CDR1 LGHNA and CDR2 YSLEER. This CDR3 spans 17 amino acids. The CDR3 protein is CASSQYTIGTSGTEQYF.

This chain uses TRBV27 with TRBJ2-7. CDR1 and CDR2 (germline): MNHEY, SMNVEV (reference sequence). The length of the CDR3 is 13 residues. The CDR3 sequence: CASSSGPGYEQYF.

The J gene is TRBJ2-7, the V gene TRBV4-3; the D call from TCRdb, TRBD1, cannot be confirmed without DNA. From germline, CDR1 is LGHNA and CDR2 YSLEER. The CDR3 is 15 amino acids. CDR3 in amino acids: CASSQDSGGPYEQYF.

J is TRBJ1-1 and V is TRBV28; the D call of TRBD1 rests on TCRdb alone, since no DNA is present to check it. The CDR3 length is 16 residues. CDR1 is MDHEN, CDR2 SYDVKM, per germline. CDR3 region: CASSPRQGGMNTEAFF.

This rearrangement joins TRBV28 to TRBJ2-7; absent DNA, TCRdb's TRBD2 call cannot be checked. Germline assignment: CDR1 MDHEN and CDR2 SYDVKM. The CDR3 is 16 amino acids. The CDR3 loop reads CASSPRTSGAYYEQYF.

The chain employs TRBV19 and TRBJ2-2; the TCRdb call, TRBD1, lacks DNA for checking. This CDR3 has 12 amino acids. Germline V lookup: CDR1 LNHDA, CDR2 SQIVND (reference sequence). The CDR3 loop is CASSIRAGELFF. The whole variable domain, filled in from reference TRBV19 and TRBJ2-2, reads DGGITQSPKYLFRKEGQNVTLSCEQNLNHDAMYWYRQDPGQGLRLIYYSQIVNDFQKGDIAEGYSVSREKKESFPLTVTSAQKNPTAFYLCASSIRAGELFFGEGSRLTVL.

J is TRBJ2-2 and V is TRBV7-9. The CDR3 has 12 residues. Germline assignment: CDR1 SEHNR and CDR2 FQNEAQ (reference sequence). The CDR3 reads CASSPHTGELFF.

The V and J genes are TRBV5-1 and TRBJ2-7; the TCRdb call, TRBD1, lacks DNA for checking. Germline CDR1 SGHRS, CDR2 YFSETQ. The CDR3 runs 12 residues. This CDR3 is CASSGQGYEQYF.

CDR3 sequence reads: CASSLVGPLEYFEAFF. The chain couples TRBV7-2 to TRBJ1-1; TCRdb designates TRBD1, a call that cannot be tested without DNA. The CDR3 runs 16 residues. Germline V gene lookup returns CDR1 SGHTA and CDR2 FQGNSA. The entire variable domain, with the rest obtained from reference TRBV7-2 and TRBJ1-1, is as follows: GAGVSQSPSNKVTEKGKDVELRCDPISGHTALYWYRQSLGQGLEFLIYFQGNSAPDKSGLPSDRFSAERTGGSVSTLTIQRTQQEDSAVYLCASSLVGPLEYFEAFFGQGTRLTVV.

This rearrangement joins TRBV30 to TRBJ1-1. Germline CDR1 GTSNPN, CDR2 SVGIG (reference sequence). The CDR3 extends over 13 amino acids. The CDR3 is CAWSVQRHTEAFF.

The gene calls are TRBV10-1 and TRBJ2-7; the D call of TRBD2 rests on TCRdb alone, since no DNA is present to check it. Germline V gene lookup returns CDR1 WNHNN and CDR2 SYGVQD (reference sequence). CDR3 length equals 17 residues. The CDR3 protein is CASSAVPREALRSEQYF.

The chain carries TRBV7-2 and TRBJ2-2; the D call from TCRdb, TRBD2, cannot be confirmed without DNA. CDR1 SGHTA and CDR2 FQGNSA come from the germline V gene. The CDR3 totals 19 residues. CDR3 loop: CASSPYGVAGAFNTGELFF.

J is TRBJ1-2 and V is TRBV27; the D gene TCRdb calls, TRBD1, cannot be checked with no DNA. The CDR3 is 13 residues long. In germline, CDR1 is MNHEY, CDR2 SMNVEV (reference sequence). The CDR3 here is CASSWTGNYGYTF.

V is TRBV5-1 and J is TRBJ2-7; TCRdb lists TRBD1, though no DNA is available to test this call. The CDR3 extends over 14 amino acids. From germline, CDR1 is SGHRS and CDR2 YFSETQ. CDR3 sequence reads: CASSGWTGDGEQYF.

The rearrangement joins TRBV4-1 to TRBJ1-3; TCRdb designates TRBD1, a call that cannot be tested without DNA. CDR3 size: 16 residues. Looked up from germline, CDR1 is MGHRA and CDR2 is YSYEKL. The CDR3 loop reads CASSQDLPGSGNTIYF.

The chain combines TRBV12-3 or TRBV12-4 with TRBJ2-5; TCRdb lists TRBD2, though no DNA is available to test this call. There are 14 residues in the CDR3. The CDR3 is CASNILGPEETQYF.

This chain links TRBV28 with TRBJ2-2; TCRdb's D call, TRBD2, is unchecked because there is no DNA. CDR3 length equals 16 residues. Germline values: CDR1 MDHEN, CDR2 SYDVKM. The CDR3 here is CASSQRTRTNTGELFF.

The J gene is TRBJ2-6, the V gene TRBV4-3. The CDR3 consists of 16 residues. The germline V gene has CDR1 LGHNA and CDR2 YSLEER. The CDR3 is CASSQERGSGANVLTF.

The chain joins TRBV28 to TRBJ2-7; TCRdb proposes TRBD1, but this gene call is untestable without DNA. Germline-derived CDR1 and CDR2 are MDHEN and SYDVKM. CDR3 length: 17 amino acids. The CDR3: CASRGDRVLSIAYEQYF.